The rows below give T cell receptor beta chains drawn from one sample of a study of cytomegalovirus exposure and HLA in healthy donors. TCRdb keeps only in-frame clones here, not all; method: immunoSEQ multiplex PCR. The sample includes more than 95,000 clones, around 79% of them seen just once. Sample: PBMCs. These receptors all stem from a man between 60 and 75 years old in good health and CMV-seropositive. CDR3s include the opening cysteine and the closing phenylalanine or tryptophan. The D gene is left open where the match is weak. Clone size, where shown, is once, few, many, or a class for clones that have expanded.

NA	18	TRBD2	TRBJ2-3	TRBV5-1	CASSLLLAGGTSTDTQYF	TGCGCCAGCAGCTTGTTACTAGCGGGGGGAACTAGCACAGATACGCAGTATTTT
NA	12	NA	TRBJ2-2	TRBV7-7	CASKLNTGELFF	TGTGCCAGCAAACTGAACACCGGGGAGCTGTTTTTT
NA	16	NA	TRBJ1-1	TRBV10-1	CASSESRGSGGTEAFF	TGCGCCAGCAGTGAGTCCCGGGGGTCTGGGGGGACTGAAGCTTTCTTT
NA	14	NA	TRBJ1-6	TRBV28	CASSRARENSPLHF	TGTGCCAGCAGTCGCGCCAGGGAAAATTCACCCCTCCACTTT
few	16	NA	TRBJ2-2	TRBV7-9	CASSSAGGPATGELFF	TGTGCCAGCAGCTCCGCCGGGGGGCCGGCCACCGGGGAGCTGTTTTTT
NA	17	TRBD2	TRBJ2-3	TRBV27	CASSSYRLAGFEDTQYF	TGTGCCAGCAGTTCCTACCGTCTAGCGGGGTTCGAAGATACGCAGTATTTT
NA	11	NA	TRBJ2-1	TRBV2	CAGTAYNEQFF	TGTGCCGGAACAGCCTACAATGAGCAGTTCTTC
NA	16	TRBD2	TRBJ2-1	TRBV27	CASKGGKTSGGVEQFF	TGTGCCAGCAAGGGGGGAAAGACTAGCGGGGGCGTTGAGCAGTTCTTC
once	13	NA	TRBJ1-2	TRBV12-5	CASATGNNLGYTF	TGTGCTAGTGCGACAGGCAATAATCTTGGCTACACCTTC
NA	17	NA	TRBJ1-3	TRBV5-4	CASSLDGHLFSGNTIYF	TGTGCCAGCAGCTTGGACGGACACCTTTTCTCTGGAAACACCATATATTTT
NA	15	TRBD1	TRBJ2-3	TRBV5-1	CASSLGGQGPDTQYF	TGCGCCAGCAGCTTGGGAGGACAGGGGCCAGATACGCAGTATTTT
NA	14	NA	TRBJ2-7	TRBV9	CASSVEPLGYEQYF	TGTGCCAGCAGCGTAGAACCCCTCGGCTACGAGCAGTACTTC
NA	14	NA	TRBJ1-2	TRBV7-9	CASSLWGLDYGYTF	TGTGCCAGCAGCTTATGGGGGCTCGACTATGGCTACACCTTC
NA	13	TRBD2	TRBJ2-1	TRBV6-4	CAPSGGNKNEQFF	TGTGCCCCTAGCGGGGGGAATAAAAATGAGCAGTTCTTC
NA	13	NA	TRBJ2-7	TRBV28	CASSFGSDNEQYF	TGTGCCAGCAGTTTCGGGTCGGATAACGAGCAGTACTTC
NA	14	NA	TRBJ1-1	TRBV7-9	CASRSVGGNTEAFF	TGTGCCAGCAGGTCGGTAGGGGGGAACACTGAAGCTTTCTTT
NA	15	TRBD1	TRBJ2-7	TRBV18	CASSPGTGTSGEQYF	TGTGCCAGCTCACCCGGGACAGGGACCTCGGGCGAGCAGTACTTC
NA	15	NA	TRBJ2-5	TRBV5-1	CASSPSSAGGETQYF	TGCGCCAGCAGCCCCTCCTCGGCCGGGGGAGAGACCCAGTACTTC
NA	13	NA	TRBJ1-2	TRBV6-6	CASSLGEPYGYTF	TGTGCCAGCAGCCTGGGAGAGCCCTATGGCTACACCTTC
NA	13	NA	TRBJ1-1	TRBV2	CASGRGENTEAFF	TGTGCCAGCGGGAGGGGGGAAAACACTGAAGCTTTCTTT
NA	15	NA	TRBJ2-3	TRBV6-6	CASSYHGGGTDTQYF	TGTGCCAGCAGTTATCATGGCGGGGGCACAGATACGCAGTATTTT
NA	16	TRBD2	TRBJ2-1	TRBV14	CASSRIAGSSYNEQFF	TGTGCCAGCAGCCGGATAGCGGGGAGCTCCTACAATGAGCAGTTCTTC